A selection of T cell receptor beta chains follows, all from one sample in a study of blood T cell repertoires in COVID-19. Profiled with immunoSEQ multiplex PCR; TCRdb holds only in-frame clones, not every one. The sample consists of 200,000 to 250,000 clones, roughly 83% of them appearing once. Input material: peripheral blood. The receptor set was obtained from a woman aged 65 to 85 with active or convalescent COVID-19. Each CDR3 is given with its conserved first and last residue. The D gene is left open where the match is weak. Some rows have no size entry. The others give once, few or many, or a class for an expanded clone.

cdr3_nt | cdr3_aa | d_call | j_call | v_call | clone_size
TGTGCCAGCAGCGTAGAGGGACTTAACTATGGCTACACCTTC | CASSVEGLNYGYTF | . | TRBJ1-2 | TRBV9 | .
TGTGCCAGCAGCGTCATGTCTAACGAGTATGGAGATACGCAGTATTTT | CASSVMSNEYGDTQYF | . | TRBJ2-3 | TRBV9 | .
TGTGCCAGCAGCCCCCCGACAGGGGGATTGGACACCATATATTTT | CASSPPTGGLDTIYF | TRBD1 | TRBJ1-3 | TRBV7-9 | .
TGCGCCAGCAGGAACCACGGGGGGGGAAAGACCCAGTACTTC | CASRNHGGGKTQYF | TRBD2 | TRBJ2-5 | TRBV10-2 | .
TGCGCCAGCAGCTTGGATGGGGGCGGTGGTGGCTACACCTTC | CASSLDGGGGGYTF | . | TRBJ1-2 | TRBV5-1 | .
TGTGCCAGCACTAAAACTAGCGGGGTAAACACCGGGGAGCTGTTTTTT | CASTKTSGVNTGELFF | TRBD2 | TRBJ2-2 | TRBV7-9 | .
TGTGCCAGCAGCCGGGGTGGGCCCAGACAAGAGACCCAGTACTTC | CASSRGGPRQETQYF | . | TRBJ2-5 | TRBV5-4 | .
TGTGCCAGCAGCTTGTGGTTGTGGTTGGGACAGGGGGAGACCCAGTACTTC | CASSLWLWLGQGETQYF | TRBD1 | TRBJ2-5 | TRBV5-5 | .
TGTGCCAGCAGCCTCGGACAGAGCTCTGGGGCCAACGTCCTGACTTTC | CASSLGQSSGANVLTF | . | TRBJ2-6 | TRBV7-6 | .
TGTGCCAGCCTCCAGGGGGCAGGGAGGACCGGGGAGCTGTTTTTT | CASLQGAGRTGELFF | TRBD1 | TRBJ2-2 | TRBV28 | .
TGCGCCAGCAGCTTTAGGGGGGGGCCAAACTATGGCTACACCTTC | CASSFRGGPNYGYTF | . | TRBJ1-2 | TRBV5-1 | .
TGTGCCAGCAGTACCGGACAGGGGGGTAGCTATGGCTACACCTTC | CASSTGQGGSYGYTF | TRBD1 | TRBJ1-2 | TRBV6-5 | .
TGTGCCAGCAGTGTCTCTGGAGCCCCCGAGCAGTACTTC | CASSVSGAPEQYF | . | TRBJ2-7 | TRBV25-1 | .
TGCGCCAGCAGTGAGGGCGGGAGGCCAGATACGCAGTATTTT | CASSEGGRPDTQYF | TRBD2 | TRBJ2-3 | TRBV10-1 | .
TGCGCCAGCGGGACTAGCGGGAGCTACAATGAGCAGTTCTTC | CASGTSGSYNEQFF | TRBD2 | TRBJ2-1 | TRBV5-1 | .
TGCGCCAGCAGTGAGGCTACAGGAGAAAACATTCAGTACTTC | CASSEATGENIQYF | . | TRBJ2-4 | TRBV10-1 | once
TGTGCTAGTGGTTGGGGCCGGGACAGGGGGCGCATCGGGGAGCTGTTTTTT | CASGWGRDRGRIGELFF | TRBD1 | TRBJ2-2 | TRBV12-5 | .
TGCGCCAGCAGCGAATTCGCAGGACAGCCAGGTTCCTACAATGAGCAGTTCTTC | CASSEFAGQPGSYNEQFF | . | TRBJ2-1 | TRBV5-1 | .
TGTGCCAGCAGTTACGGTCAAAACAGGGGGCGAACTGAAGCTTTCTTT | CASSYGQNRGRTEAFF | TRBD1 | TRBJ1-1 | TRBV6-2/TRBV6-3 | .
TGTGCCAGCAGCGTTCTAGCGGGGGGGGTTGGTGAGCAGTTCTTC | CASSVLAGGVGEQFF | TRBD2 | TRBJ2-1 | TRBV9 | .
TGTGCCAGCAGTTACAGGGGAAGTGGATACTATGGCTACACCTTC | CASSYRGSGYYGYTF | . | TRBJ1-2 | TRBV6-5 | .
TGTGCCAGCACCCTGACAGGATGGGGGCAGTACTTC | CASTLTGWGQYF | . | TRBJ2-7 | TRBV6-5 | .
TGTGCCAGCAGCGTAGGGGCTAGCGGGGGACCACGCACAGATACGCAGTATTTT | CASSVGASGGPRTDTQYF | TRBD2 | TRBJ2-3 | TRBV9 | .
TGTGCCAGCAGCCGGACAGTCTACGAGCAGTACTTC | CASSRTVYEQYF | . | TRBJ2-7 | TRBV13 | .
TGTGCCAGCAGCTCCCTTGCGGGAGGTTTCTACAATGAGCAGTTCTTC | CASSSLAGGFYNEQFF | TRBD2 | TRBJ2-1 | TRBV7-9 | few
TGTGCCAGCAGCCTGGGACTAGCGGACGGGGGGCCAGAGACCCAGTACTTC | CASSLGLADGGPETQYF | TRBD2 | TRBJ2-5 | TRBV5-4 | .
TGTGCCAGCAGCCAAGCTCAAGAGACCCAGTACTTC | CASSQAQETQYF | . | TRBJ2-5 | TRBV13 | once
TGCGCCAGCAGCTTAGATGGCGGGAGGGCCGGGGATACGCAGTATTTT | CASSLDGGRAGDTQYF | TRBD2 | TRBJ2-3 | TRBV5-1 | .
TGTGCCAGTAGTATAGACGGGAGGCCCCGCGAGCAGTACTTC | CASSIDGRPREQYF | TRBD2 | TRBJ2-7 | TRBV19 | .